Reported below is one TCR beta chain. Antigen: not known. Primers for the PCR totalled 60 Vbeta and 13 Jbeta. Only in-frame clones appear in the TCRdb table, and some are missing; sequencing was by immunoSEQ multiplex PCR. The sample yields fewer than 200,000 clones, approximately 80% seen once. Sampled while nominally healthy, donors likely had unrecorded immune exposures. The record originates from a study of cytomegalovirus exposure and HLA in healthy donors. Overall study results and limits: One variant, a missense change in DCLRE1C, was linked in a later analysis to TCR beta V- and J-gene trimming. The authors enumerated 164 TCR beta chains as linked to cytomegalovirus. Most CMV-associated TCR beta chains appeared HLA-restricted in a later analysis.

V was pared by 4 bases and J by 7 bases, with 11 bases of the junction left unmatched. Germline V gene data show CDR1 as SNHLY and CDR2 as FYNNEI. The CDR3 is 16 amino acids. Sequenced input: PBMCs. This receptor was taken from a woman between 50 and 59 years old in good health and CMV-seronegative. The chain uses TRBV2 and TRBJ1-4; 8 bases line up with TRBD1. As DNA, the CDR3 is TGTGCCAGCAGTGCGACAACCGGGACAGGAATTGAAAAACTGTTTTTT. It is translated as CASSATTGTGIEKLFF.